This T cell receptor beta chain stems from a study of blood T cell repertoires in COVID-19. Using immunoSEQ multiplex PCR, the repertoire was profiled, and TCRdb retains in-frame clones only, with some absent. The sample has around 71,000 clones; approximately 85% are singletons. Trimming stripped 3 bases from V and 6 bases from J, with 15 bases between. The CDR3 is 13 residues long. Germline loops: CDR1 DFQATT, CDR2 SNEGSKA (reference sequence). V gene TRBV20-1 combines with J gene TRBJ2-7, with a tentative D call TRBD2 (6 bases). The sequence was collected from an elderly man with acute or convalescent COVID-19. Sequencing was performed on peripheral blood. The CDR3 DNA reads as TGCAGTGCTAGTCAACCCGCGGAGGGCGAGCAGTACTTC. Translating it yields CSASQPAEGEQYF.